Given below is one T cell receptor (beta chain) in context. These data come from a study of shared T cell receptors in the human thymus. TCRdb's table, derived via immunoSEQ multiplex PCR, lists solely in-frame clones and lacks some. Here the sample spans about 660,000 clones, 70% to 90% being singletons. In germline, CDR1 is MDHEN, CDR2 SYDVKM. The V and J ends lost 2 bases and 5 bases respectively, with 14 bases between them. This CDR3 has 15 residues. These data are also associated with another study on human thymus T cells. That study adds: Healthy Finnish infants undergoing corrective surgery for congenital heart defects were used as donors. Resected material from corrective heart surgery provided the thymus tissue analysed. It looked as if thymic and blood repertoires used V and J genes in a biased way. Unrelated people showed highly overlapping thymic repertoires, related research reported.

This clonotype was obtained from a boy under three years old with a congenital heart defect. V is TRBV28 and J is TRBJ2-3, with D hard to call. Sequencing input: thymocytes. CDR3 protein: CASSLPARRVDTQYF. In DNA, the CDR3 is TGTGCCAGCAGTTTACCCGCCCGCCGCGTAGATACGCAGTATTTT.